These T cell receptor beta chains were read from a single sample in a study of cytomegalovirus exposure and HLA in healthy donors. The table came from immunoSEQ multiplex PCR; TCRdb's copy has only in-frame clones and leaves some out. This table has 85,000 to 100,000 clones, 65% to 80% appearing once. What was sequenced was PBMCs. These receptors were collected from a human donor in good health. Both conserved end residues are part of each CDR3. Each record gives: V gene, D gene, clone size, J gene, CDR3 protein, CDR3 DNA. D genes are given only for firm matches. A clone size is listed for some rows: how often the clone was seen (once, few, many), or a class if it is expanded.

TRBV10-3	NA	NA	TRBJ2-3	CAIRGGSGKSSFTDTQYF	TGTGCCATCAGGGGGGGTTCCGGGAAGAGCAGCTTCACAGATACGCAGTATTTT
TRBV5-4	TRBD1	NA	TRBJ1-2	CASSRIRQGPYGYTF	TGTGCCAGCAGCCGTATACGACAGGGGCCCTATGGCTACACCTTC
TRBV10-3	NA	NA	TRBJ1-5	CAISETDSPNQPQHF	TGTGCCATCAGTGAGACCGACAGTCCTAATCAGCCCCAGCATTTT
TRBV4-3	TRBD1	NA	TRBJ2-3	CASSLRQGGTDTQYF	TGCGCCAGCAGCCTGAGACAGGGAGGCACAGATACGCAGTATTTT
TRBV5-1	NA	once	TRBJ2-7	CASSTTGYEQYF	TGCGCCAGCAGTACGACAGGCTACGAGCAGTACTTC
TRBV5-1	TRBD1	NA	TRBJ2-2	CASSLEGQGRFRELFF	TGCGCCAGCAGCTTGGAAGGACAGGGGAGATTTCGGGAGCTGTTTTTT
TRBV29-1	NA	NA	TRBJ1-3	CSVRRGLGNTIYF	TGCAGCGTTAGAAGGGGCCTAGGAAACACCATATATTTT
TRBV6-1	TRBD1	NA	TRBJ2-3	CASTQGANTDTQYF	TGTGCCAGCACTCAGGGGGCGAACACAGATACGCAGTATTTT
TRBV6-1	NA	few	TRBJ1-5	CASARSPQPQHF	TGTGCCAGCGCCAGGTCCCCACAGCCCCAGCATTTT
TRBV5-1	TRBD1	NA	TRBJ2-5	CASSPLTGVGETQYF	TGCGCCAGCAGCCCGTTGACAGGGGTCGGAGAGACCCAGTACTTC
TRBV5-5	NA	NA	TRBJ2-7	CASSFGADEQYF	TGTGCCAGCAGCTTCGGAGCGGATGAGCAGTACTTC
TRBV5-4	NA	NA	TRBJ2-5	CASSLIRGQETQYF	TGTGCCAGCAGCTTGATCCGGGGACAAGAGACCCAGTACTTC
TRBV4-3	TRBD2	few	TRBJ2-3	CASSQVTSGLTDTQYF	TGCGCCAGCAGCCAAGTAACTAGCGGGCTCACAGATACGCAGTATTTT
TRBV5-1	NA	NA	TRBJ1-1	CASSLWPLNTEAFF	TGCGCCAGCAGCTTGTGGCCCCTGAACACTGAAGCTTTCTTT
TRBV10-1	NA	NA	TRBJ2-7	CTSSDPAGEQYF	TGCACCAGCAGTGACCCTGCGGGGGAGCAGTACTTC
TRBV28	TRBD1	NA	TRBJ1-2	CASSPTGGDYGYTF	TGTGCCAGCAGCCCAACAGGGGGCGACTATGGCTACACCTTC
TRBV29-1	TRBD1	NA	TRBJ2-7	CSVRVGDRGIDEQYF	TGCAGCGTCCGAGTAGGGGACAGGGGGATCGACGAGCAGTACTTC
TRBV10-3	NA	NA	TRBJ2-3	CAISDVVSTDTQYF	TGTGCCATCAGTGACGTAGTATCCACAGATACGCAGTATTTT
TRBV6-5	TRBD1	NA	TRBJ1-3	CASRGGVVNTIYF	TGTGCCAGCCGAGGGGGCGTCGTAAACACCATATATTTT
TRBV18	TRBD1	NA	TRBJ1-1	CASSRTGFVTEAFF	TGTGCCAGCTCACGGACAGGGTTCGTCACTGAAGCTTTCTTT
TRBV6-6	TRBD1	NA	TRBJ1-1	CASSYTDRMNTEAFF	TGTGCCAGCAGTTACACGGACAGGATGAACACTGAAGCTTTCTTT
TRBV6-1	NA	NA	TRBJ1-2	CASSEGAGNYGYTF	TGTGCCAGCAGTGAAGGGGCGGGAAACTATGGCTACACCTTC
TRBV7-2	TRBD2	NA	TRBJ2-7	CASSALAGATYEQYF	TGTGCCAGCAGCGCTTTAGCGGGGGCCACCTACGAGCAGTACTTC
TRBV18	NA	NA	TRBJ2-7	CASSPPGKTGMTYEQYF	TGTGCCAGCTCACCACCGGGTAAAACAGGGATGACCTACGAGCAGTACTTC
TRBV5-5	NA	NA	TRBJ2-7	CASSLSSGPGRPYEQYF	TGTGCCAGCAGCTTGTCCTCCGGGCCAGGGCGGCCCTACGAGCAGTACTTC
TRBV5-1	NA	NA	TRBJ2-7	CASSLGRSSYEQYF	TGCGCCAGCAGCTTGGGTCGCAGCTCCTACGAGCAGTACTTC
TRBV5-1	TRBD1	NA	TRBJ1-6	CASSLTGQGNSPLHF	TGCGCCAGCAGCTTGACGGGACAGGGGAATTCACCCCTCCACTTT
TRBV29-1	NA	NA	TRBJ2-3	CSVVLPGLMADTQYF	TGCAGCGTTGTCCTTCCAGGGCTAATGGCAGATACGCAGTATTTT
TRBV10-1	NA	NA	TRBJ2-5	CASSPGGPQETQYF	TGCGCCAGCAGCCCCGGGGGACCCCAAGAGACCCAGTACTTC
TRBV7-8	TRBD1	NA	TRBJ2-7	CASSLQGGWGLGQYF	TGTGCCAGCAGCTTACAAGGGGGCTGGGGATTGGGGCAGTACTTC
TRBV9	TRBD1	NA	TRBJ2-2	CASSVSGGTGELFF	TGTGCCAGCAGCGTATCAGGGGGCACCGGGGAGCTGTTTTTT
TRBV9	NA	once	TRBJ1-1	CASSAGSFGWGDTEAFF	TGTGCCAGCAGCGCCGGTTCCTTTGGATGGGGGGACACTGAAGCTTTCTTT
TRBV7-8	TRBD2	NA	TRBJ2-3	CASSSTLAGSTDTQYF	TGTGCCAGCAGCTCAACCCTAGCGGGGAGCACAGATACGCAGTATTTT
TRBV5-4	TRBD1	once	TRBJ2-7	CASSFGPGDRDEQYF	TGTGCCAGCAGCTTCGGTCCGGGGGACAGGGACGAGCAGTACTTC
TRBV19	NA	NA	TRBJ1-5	CASKRGASNQPQHF	TGTGCCAGTAAACGGGGGGCGAGCAATCAGCCCCAGCATTTT
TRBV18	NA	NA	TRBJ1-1	CASSLNTENTEAFF	TGTGCCAGCTCACTTAACACAGAGAACACTGAAGCTTTCTTT
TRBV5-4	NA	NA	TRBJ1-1	CASSLDPGISTEAFF	TGTGCCAGCAGCTTGGACCCGGGTATATCCACTGAAGCTTTCTTT
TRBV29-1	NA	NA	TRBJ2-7	CSVQRTAALVEQYF	TGCAGCGTCCAACGTACGGCGGCTTTAGTCGAGCAGTACTTC
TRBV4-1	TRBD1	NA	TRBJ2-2	CASSQDQDRALNTGELFF	TGCGCCAGCAGCCAGGATCAAGACAGGGCCCTAAACACCGGGGAGCTGTTTTTT
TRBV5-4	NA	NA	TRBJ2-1	CASSLNSGTYNEQFF	TGTGCCAGCAGCTTGAATAGCGGCACCTACAATGAGCAGTTCTTC
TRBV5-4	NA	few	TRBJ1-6	CASSLAPLGRLNNSPLHF	TGTGCCAGCAGCTTGGCGCCCCTCGGCAGGCTAAATAATTCACCCCTCCACTTT